Each of the 17 T cell receptor beta chains below was sequenced from the same sample in a study of blood T cell repertoires in COVID-19. This table comes from immunoSEQ multiplex PCR, and its TCRdb copy is limited to in-frame clones, with some not included. This sample has about 140,000 clones, with about 79% found just once. Sample: peripheral blood. These TCRs come from a woman of 80 years or more with active or convalescent COVID-19.

V gene TRBV2 combines with J gene TRBJ1-6; possibly TRBD1 for D (5 bases). Germline lookup yields CDR1 SNHLY and CDR2 FYNNEI. Trimming took off 3 bases at V and 10 bases at J, with 13 bases between the two ends. This CDR3 is 14 amino acids long. The CDR3 region is CASSDMGGNSPLHF. As DNA, the CDR3 is TGTGCCAGCAGTGATATGGGGGGAAACTCACCCCTCCACTTT.

This chain connects TRBV30 to TRBJ2-7; D is possibly TRBD1 (6 bases). Per germline, CDR1 GTSNPN and CDR2 SVGIG (reference sequence). The V and J ends lost 2 bases and 0 bases respectively, with 11 bases between them. This CDR3 is 14 amino acids long. The CDR3 DNA is TGTGCCTGGAGTTATCAGGGGATCTCCTACGAGCAGTACTTC. Protein sequence: CAWSYQGISYEQYF.

The J gene is TRBJ2-3, the V gene TRBV2, with D uncertain. Germline CDR1 reads SNHLY; CDR2 reads FYNNEI. This CDR3 spans 15 amino acids. Trimming pared 7 bases from V and 2 bases from J, leaving 16 bases between. The CDR3, as DNA: TGTGCCAGCAAGGAGCGTTCTAGAAACACAGATACGCAGTATTTT. It specifies CASKERSRNTDTQYF.

CDR3 DNA: TGCAGCGTACAGGGGAAATACGAGCAGTACTTC. Protein: CSVQGKYEQYF. The genes are TRBV29-1 and TRBJ2-7, with 7 bases aligning to TRBD1. CDR3 length: 11 amino acids. Germline V gene data show CDR1 as SQVTM and CDR2 as ANQGSEA. The V and J ends lost 6 bases and 4 bases, in that order; junction bases with no gene match: 3.

The V gene is TRBV7-8, the J gene TRBJ2-5, with 8 nucleotides matching TRBD2. Per the germline V gene, CDR1 is SGHVS and CDR2 is FQNEAQ. Losses at the gene ends were 0 bases for V and 5 bases for J; bases not matched to a gene: 2. The CDR3 extends over 14 amino acids. The CDR3 bases are TGTGCCAGCAGCTTAGCGGCTAGCGGGGAGACCCAGTACTTC. Translating it yields CASSLAASGETQYF.

The CDR3 DNA is TGTGCCAGCTTGAAGGGAGGGGATCTCTCTGAAGCTTTCTTT. As protein: CASLKGGDLSEAFF. This chain uses TRBV5-4 with TRBJ1-1, with D possibly matching TRBD1 (5 bases). The CDR3 loop spans 14 amino acids. Trimming stripped 7 bases from V and 6 bases from J, with 19 bases between. Germline CDR1 and CDR2: SGHNT and YYREEE (reference sequence). Drawing the rest from reference TRBV5-4 and TRBJ1-1, the complete variable domain is ETGVTQSPTHLIKTRGQQVTLRCSSQSGHNTVSWYQQALGQGPQFIFQYYREEENGRGNFPPRFSGLQFPNYSSELNVNALELDDSALYLCASLKGGDLSEAFFGQGTRLTVV.

CDR3 residues: CASSLSRQGANYGYTF. The CDR3 bases are TGTGCCAGCAGCTTATCACGACAGGGGGCTAACTATGGCTACACCTTC. This chain connects TRBV7-8 to TRBJ1-2; 9 bases fit TRBD1. Germline V gene data show CDR1 as SGHVS and CDR2 as FQNEAQ. This CDR3 region has 16 residues. V shed 2 bases, J shed 0 bases, and the junction held 4 bases outside the gene matches. Full variable domain (rest looked up from reference TRBV7-8 and TRBJ1-2): GAGVSQSPRYKVAKRGQDVALRCDPISGHVSLFWYQQALGQGPEFLTYFQNEAQLDKSGLPSDRFFAERPEGSVSTLKIQRTQQEDSAVYLCASSLSRQGANYGYTFGSGTRLTVV.

The chain couples TRBV7-8 to TRBJ2-7, with D possibly matching TRBD1 (6 bases). The CDR3 is 15 residues long. Between the trimmed V and J ends, which lost 2 bases and 2 bases, there was a span of 13 bases. Germline V gene data show CDR1 as SGHVS and CDR2 as FQNEAQ. The CDR3 nucleotides read TGTGCCAGCAGCTTACTAGGACAGCTAACCTACGAGCAGTACTTC. Protein product: CASSLLGQLTYEQYF.

Here the CDR3 DNA reads TGTGCCAGCAGCCAAGAGGTACAGGGCATGAATCAGCCCCAGCATTTT. Protein sequence: CASSQEVQGMNQPQHF. This chain joins TRBV4-2 and TRBJ1-5, with D possibly TRBD1 on 6 matching bases. Between the trimmed V and J ends, which lost 0 bases and 4 bases, there was a span of 13 bases. The CDR3 is 16 residues long. CDR1 is LGHNA and CDR2 is YNFKEQ in the germline V gene.

The chain employs TRBV5-1 and TRBJ2-7, with 10 bases lining up with TRBD1. In germline, CDR1 is SGHRS, CDR2 YFSETQ. This CDR3 has 15 residues. The V segment lost 0 bases and the J segment 3 bases; nucleotides outside the gene matches: 3. The DNA for the CDR3 is TGCGCCAGCAGCTTGGGGACAGGGGGGATCTACGAGCAGTACTTC. It specifies CASSLGTGGIYEQYF.

The chain uses TRBV28 and TRBJ2-5, with 7 bases that match TRBD1. With 4 bases clipped from V and 3 bases from J, the junction kept 11 bases outside the gene matches. There are 16 residues in the CDR3. Germline-derived CDR1 and CDR2 are MDHEN and SYDVKM. Written as DNA, the CDR3 is TGTGCCAGCAGTTCCGTCCGGGACAGAGGTAAAGAGACCCAGTACTTC. Its protein product is CASSSVRDRGKETQYF.

The chain recombines TRBV29-1 with TRBJ1-2, with a weak D call TRBD1 (5 bases). Trimming left V 0 bases short and J 7 bases short, with 15 bases between. CDR3 length: 14 amino acids. Germline CDR1 and CDR2: SQVTM and ANQGSEA. CDR3 DNA sequence: TGCAGCGTTGAAGAATGGACACCGTCGGGTGGCTACACCTTC. This translates into CSVEEWTPSGGYTF.

The V gene is TRBV5-1, the J gene TRBJ2-1, with 14 bases aligning to TRBD2. This CDR3 is built from 15 residues. Germline V gene lookup returns CDR1 SGHRS and CDR2 YFSETQ. V trimming: 4 bases; J trimming: 7 bases; junction bases outside the gene matches: 4. Here the CDR3 DNA reads TGCGCCAGCAGCCCGGGACTAGCGGGGGCAAATGAGCAGTTCTTC. This encodes CASSPGLAGANEQFF.

The sample holds a few counts of this clone. This chain links TRBV19 with TRBJ1-2; D gene unclear. This CDR3 has 11 residues. V shed 10 bases and J shed 7 bases, with 13 bases lying between them. In germline, CDR1 is LNHDA, CDR2 SQIVND (reference sequence). The CDR3 sequence: CATPNLGGYTF. CDR3 nucleotide sequence: TGTGCCACTCCCAACCTCGGTGGCTACACCTTC.

This clone came up once. This rearrangement joins TRBV4-2 to TRBJ1-2, with 9 bases aligning to TRBD1. Trimming removed 7 bases from V and 2 bases from J; junction bases left unmatched: 8. Germline CDR1 is LGHNA and CDR2 is YNFKEQ. The CDR3 length is 15 residues. The CDR3 region is CASKDSGQGNYGYTF. DNA for the CDR3: TGTGCCAGCAAAGATTCCGGACAGGGGAACTATGGCTACACCTTC.

This clone was observed a handful of times. This chain uses TRBV23-1 with TRBJ1-1, with 8 nucleotides matching TRBD1. TRBV23-1 has ORF status, its function being uncertain. Trimming cost V 2 bases and J 10 bases; bases outside gene matches: 3. The CDR3 sequence is 12 residues long. This chain's CDR3 is CASSQQGAGAFF. The CDR3 nucleotides read TGCGCCAGCAGTCAACAGGGGGCCGGAGCTTTCTTT.

The rearrangement links TRBV29-1 to TRBJ2-5; D may be TRBD1 (5 bases). The germline CDR1 and CDR2 sequences are SQVTM and ANQGSEA. V gave up 6 bases and J gave up 0 bases, with 11 bases separating them. The CDR3 sequence is 13 residues long. CDR3 sequence reads: CSVGLGYQETQYF. As DNA, the CDR3 is TGCAGCGTGGGGCTAGGGTACCAAGAGACCCAGTACTTC.